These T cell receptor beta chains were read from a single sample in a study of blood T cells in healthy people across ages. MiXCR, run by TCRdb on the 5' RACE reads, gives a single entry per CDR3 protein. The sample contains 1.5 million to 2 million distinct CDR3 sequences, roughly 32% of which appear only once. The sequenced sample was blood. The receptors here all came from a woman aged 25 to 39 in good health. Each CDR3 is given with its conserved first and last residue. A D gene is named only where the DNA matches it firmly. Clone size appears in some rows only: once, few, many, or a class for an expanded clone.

cdr3_aa: CASSQLQGAREKLFF
cdr3_nt: TGTGCCAGCAGCCAACTACAGGGGGCTCGTGAAAAACTGTTTTTT
v_call: TRBV3-1
j_call: TRBJ1-4
clone_size: NA
d_call: TRBD1

cdr3_aa: CASQDTVGQPQHF
cdr3_nt: TGTGCCTCCCAAGACACGGTAGGGCAGCCCCAGCATTTT
v_call: TRBV10-3
j_call: TRBJ1-5
clone_size: NA
d_call: NA

cdr3_aa: CASSQDQNNNYGYTF
cdr3_nt: TGCGCCAGCAGCCAAGACCAAAACAACAACTATGGCTACACCTTC
v_call: TRBV4-1
j_call: TRBJ1-2
clone_size: many
d_call: NA

cdr3_aa: CASSLSGHYEQYF
cdr3_nt: TGCGCCAGCAGCTTGTCCGGGCACTACGAGCAGTACTTC
v_call: TRBV5-1
j_call: TRBJ2-7
clone_size: few
d_call: NA

cdr3_aa: CASSRLGGAYEQYF
cdr3_nt: TGTGCCAGCAGCCGCCTCGGGGGGGCCTACGAGCAGTACTTC
v_call: TRBV7-2
j_call: TRBJ2-7
clone_size: few
d_call: TRBD2

cdr3_aa: CSVDRTGGSYSEQFF
cdr3_nt: TGCAGCGTTGATAGGACAGGGGGCTCCTACAGTGAGCAGTTCTTC
v_call: TRBV29-1
j_call: TRBJ2-1
clone_size: NA
d_call: TRBD1

cdr3_aa: CASSLGRALGEQYF
cdr3_nt: TGTGCCAGCAGTTTAGGCAGGGCCCTAGGGGAGCAGTACTTC
v_call: TRBV12-3/TRBV12-4
j_call: TRBJ2-5
clone_size: few
d_call: NA

cdr3_aa: CASSEAEILADQETQYF
cdr3_nt: TGTGCCAGCAGTGAAGCAGAGATACTAGCGGACCAAGAGACCCAGTACTTC
v_call: TRBV2
j_call: TRBJ2-5
clone_size: few
d_call: TRBD2

cdr3_aa: CASSGDGPYEQYF
cdr3_nt: TGTGCCAGCAGCGGGGACGGACCCTACGAGCAGTACTTC
v_call: TRBV5-6
j_call: TRBJ2-7
clone_size: few
d_call: NA

cdr3_aa: CASSPFGGDTKNIQYF
cdr3_nt: TGTGCCAGCAGTCCATTCGGGGGGGATACCAAAAACATTCAGTACTTC
v_call: TRBV6-1
j_call: TRBJ2-4
clone_size: NA
d_call: TRBD2

cdr3_aa: CASSPPQTGPDLAKNIQYF
cdr3_nt: TGTGCCAGCAGCCCACCCCAGACAGGGCCGGACCTAGCCAAAAACATTCAGTACTTC
v_call: TRBV7-3
j_call: TRBJ2-4
clone_size: NA
d_call: TRBD1

cdr3_aa: CASSLTQGGEKLFF
cdr3_nt: TGTGCCAGCAGTTTAACACAGGGTGGTGAAAAACTGTTTTTT
v_call: TRBV12-3/TRBV12-4
j_call: TRBJ1-4
clone_size: NA
d_call: NA

cdr3_aa: CASSEGAGAYYNEQFF
cdr3_nt: TGTGCCAGCAGTGAGGGAGCGGGGGCTTATTACAATGAGCAGTTCTTC
v_call: TRBV2
j_call: TRBJ2-1
clone_size: once
d_call: TRBD2

cdr3_aa: CASSSSTGGPSYEQYF
cdr3_nt: NA
v_call: TRBV27
j_call: TRBJ2-7
clone_size: NA
d_call: NA

cdr3_aa: CASSESTQRVDQHF
cdr3_nt: TGTGCCAGCAGTGAAAGTACCCAACGGGTCGATCAGCATTTT
v_call: TRBV6-1
j_call: TRBJ1-5
clone_size: NA
d_call: NA

cdr3_aa: CASSEGRGLAGEADEQYF
cdr3_nt: TGTGCCAGCAGTGAAGGGCGTGGGCTAGCGGGAGAGGCCGACGAGCAGTACTTC
v_call: TRBV2
j_call: TRBJ2-7
clone_size: few
d_call: TRBD2

cdr3_aa: CASSEPGVTGAAYGYTF
cdr3_nt: TGTGCCAGCAGTGAACCTGGGGTGACAGGGGCGGCCTATGGCTACACCTTC
v_call: TRBV25-1
j_call: TRBJ1-2
clone_size: NA
d_call: TRBD1

cdr3_aa: CASSVLAGGRTDTQYF
cdr3_nt: TGTGCCAGCAGCGTACTAGCGGGGGGACGCACAGATACGCAGTATTTT
v_call: TRBV9
j_call: TRBJ2-3
clone_size: NA
d_call: TRBD2

cdr3_aa: CASSSTGRYSPLHF
cdr3_nt: TGTGCCAGCAGCTCGACAGGAAGGTATTCACCCCTCCACTTT
v_call: TRBV7-2
j_call: TRBJ1-6
clone_size: NA
d_call: NA

cdr3_aa: CASSQATPYEQYF
cdr3_nt: TGTGCCAGCAGCCAAGCTACCCCATACGAGCAGTACTTC
v_call: TRBV4-2
j_call: TRBJ2-7
clone_size: few
d_call: NA

cdr3_aa: CASSVAGGTKNIQYF
cdr3_nt: TGTGCCAGCAGCGTCGCTGGCGGGACCAAAAACATTCAGTACTTC
v_call: TRBV9
j_call: TRBJ2-4
clone_size: few
d_call: NA

cdr3_aa: CAWKRTGEGLGETQYF
cdr3_nt: TGTGCCTGGAAAAGGACAGGAGAGGGATTAGGAGAGACCCAGTACTTC
v_call: TRBV30
j_call: TRBJ2-5
clone_size: NA
d_call: TRBD1

cdr3_aa: CASRCRTSGHNEQFF
cdr3_nt: TGTGCCAGCAGATGCCGGACTAGCGGGCACAATGAGCAGTTCTTC
v_call: TRBV6-2/TRBV6-3
j_call: TRBJ2-1
clone_size: NA
d_call: TRBD2

cdr3_aa: CASSPDAGYEQYF
cdr3_nt: TGTGCCAGCAGCCCAGACGCGGGATACGAGCAGTACTTC
v_call: TRBV7-6
j_call: TRBJ2-7
clone_size: NA
d_call: NA

cdr3_aa: CASSLGADIANTGELFF
cdr3_nt: TGTGCCAGCAGCTTGGGGGCGGACATCGCGAACACCGGGGAGCTGTTTTTT
v_call: TRBV5-6
j_call: TRBJ2-2
clone_size: once
d_call: NA

cdr3_aa: CASSTSSSSSTRRREANVLTF
cdr3_nt: TGTGCCAGCAGCACCTCGTCGTCGTCGTCAACACGACGTAGGGAGGCCAACGTCCTGACTTTC
v_call: TRBV28
j_call: TRBJ2-6
clone_size: NA
d_call: NA

cdr3_aa: CSAKSHGGYNEQFF
cdr3_nt: TGCAGTGCTAAGTCCCACGGGGGGTACAATGAGCAGTTCTTC
v_call: TRBV20-1
j_call: TRBJ2-1
clone_size: few
d_call: TRBD2

cdr3_aa: CSVEDFPGGKLFF
cdr3_nt: TGCAGCGTTGAAGATTTTCCCGGGGGAAAACTGTTTTTT
v_call: TRBV29-1
j_call: TRBJ1-4
clone_size: NA
d_call: NA

cdr3_aa: CASSPQGEQFF
cdr3_nt: TGTGCCAGCTCACCACAAGGTGAGCAGTTCTTC
v_call: TRBV7-9
j_call: TRBJ2-1
clone_size: many
d_call: NA

cdr3_aa: CSVEWRAAYGYTF
cdr3_nt: TGCAGCGTTGAATGGAGAGCTGCGTATGGCTACACCTTC
v_call: TRBV29-1
j_call: TRBJ1-2
clone_size: NA
d_call: NA

cdr3_aa: CSSSWDCSYEQYF
cdr3_nt: TGCAGCTCTTCTTGGGACTGTAGCTACGAGCAGTACTTC
v_call: TRBV29-1
j_call: TRBJ2-7
clone_size: NA
d_call: NA

cdr3_aa: CSASEGRPRRYGYTF
cdr3_nt: TGCAGTGCTAGTGAGGGCAGACCGAGGCGCTATGGCTACACCTTC
v_call: TRBV20-1
j_call: TRBJ1-2
clone_size: NA
d_call: NA

cdr3_aa: CASSLGVQSYNEQFF
cdr3_nt: TGTGCCAGCAGCTTGGGCGTACAAAGCTACAATGAGCAGTTCTTC
v_call: TRBV5-6
j_call: TRBJ2-1
clone_size: few
d_call: NA

cdr3_aa: CASSEVGYGSYNEQFF
cdr3_nt: TGTGCCAGCAGTGAAGTAGGCTATGGGTCCTACAATGAGCAGTTCTTC
v_call: TRBV2
j_call: TRBJ2-1
clone_size: NA
d_call: NA

cdr3_aa: CASSLRDFNTGELFF
cdr3_nt: TGCGCCAGCAGCCTAAGGGACTTCAACACCGGGGAGCTGTTTTTT
v_call: TRBV5-1
j_call: TRBJ2-2
clone_size: NA
d_call: NA

cdr3_aa: CASSLEGSGSNEQFF
cdr3_nt: TGTGCCAGCAGCTTGGAAGGTAGCGGGAGTAATGAGCAGTTCTTC
v_call: TRBV5-6
j_call: TRBJ2-1
clone_size: NA
d_call: TRBD2

cdr3_aa: CASNTLAGGLYNEQFF
cdr3_nt: TGTGCCAGCAACACACTAGCGGGGGGGTTATACAATGAGCAGTTCTTC
v_call: TRBV7-9
j_call: TRBJ2-1
clone_size: few
d_call: TRBD2

cdr3_aa: CASSLTLNEQFF
cdr3_nt: TGTGCCAGCAGCCTGACCCTCAATGAGCAGTTCTTC
v_call: TRBV5-6
j_call: TRBJ2-1
clone_size: many
d_call: NA

cdr3_aa: CASSLARDGKNIQYF
cdr3_nt: TGTGCCAGCAGCTTGGCCAGGGACGGCAAAAACATTCAGTACTTC
v_call: TRBV5-6
j_call: TRBJ2-4
clone_size: few
d_call: NA

cdr3_aa: CSASVLEGLAGDEQFF
cdr3_nt: TGCAGTGCTTCGGTACTTGAGGGACTAGCGGGGGATGAGCAGTTCTTC
v_call: TRBV20-1
j_call: TRBJ2-1
clone_size: few
d_call: TRBD2

cdr3_aa: CSARARTGKGRYF
cdr3_nt: TGCAGTGCTAGAGCCCGGACAGGGAAGGGGCGGTACTTC
v_call: TRBV20-1
j_call: TRBJ2-7
clone_size: NA
d_call: TRBD1

cdr3_aa: CSARGLAGPHEQYF
cdr3_nt: TGCAGTGCTAGAGGACTAGCGGGGCCCCACGAGCAGTACTTC
v_call: TRBV20-1
j_call: TRBJ2-7
clone_size: few
d_call: TRBD2

cdr3_aa: CASRPPGTLLREQYF
cdr3_nt: TGTGCCAGCAGGCCACCCGGGACACTCCTAAGAGAGCAGTACTTC
v_call: TRBV6-6
j_call: TRBJ2-5
clone_size: NA
d_call: NA

cdr3_aa: CSAGARGGEQFF
cdr3_nt: TGCAGTGCTGGAGCTAGGGGCGGGGAGCAGTTCTTC
v_call: TRBV20-1
j_call: TRBJ2-1
clone_size: NA
d_call: NA

cdr3_aa: CASSFTEGQMNTEAFF
cdr3_nt: TGTGCCAGCAGTTTTACGGAAGGACAGATGAACACTGAAGCTTTCTTT
v_call: TRBV28
j_call: TRBJ1-1
clone_size: few
d_call: NA

cdr3_aa: CASRAGGLHNEQFF
cdr3_nt: TGTGCCAGCAGAGCGGGGGGGCTCCACAATGAGCAGTTCTTC
v_call: TRBV2
j_call: TRBJ2-1
clone_size: few
d_call: TRBD2

cdr3_aa: CSAFSGPWETQYF
cdr3_nt: TGCAGCGCCTTCTCGGGGCCGTGGGAGACCCAGTACTTC
v_call: TRBV20-1
j_call: TRBJ2-5
clone_size: few
d_call: NA

cdr3_aa: CASSLPLAGGRDTQYF
cdr3_nt: TGTGCCAGCAGCCTCCCACTAGCGGGGGGCAGGGATACGCAGTATTTT
v_call: TRBV14
j_call: TRBJ2-3
clone_size: NA
d_call: TRBD2

cdr3_aa: CASRVRGVETQYF
cdr3_nt: TGTGCCAGCCGGGTCAGGGGGGTAGAGACCCAGTACTTC
v_call: TRBV6-6
j_call: TRBJ2-5
clone_size: few
d_call: NA

cdr3_aa: CASSLPPLGGGSYEQYF
cdr3_nt: TGTGCCAGCAGCCTCCCCCCGTTGGGGGGCGGATCCTACGAGCAGTACTTC
v_call: TRBV7-9
j_call: TRBJ2-7
clone_size: NA
d_call: NA